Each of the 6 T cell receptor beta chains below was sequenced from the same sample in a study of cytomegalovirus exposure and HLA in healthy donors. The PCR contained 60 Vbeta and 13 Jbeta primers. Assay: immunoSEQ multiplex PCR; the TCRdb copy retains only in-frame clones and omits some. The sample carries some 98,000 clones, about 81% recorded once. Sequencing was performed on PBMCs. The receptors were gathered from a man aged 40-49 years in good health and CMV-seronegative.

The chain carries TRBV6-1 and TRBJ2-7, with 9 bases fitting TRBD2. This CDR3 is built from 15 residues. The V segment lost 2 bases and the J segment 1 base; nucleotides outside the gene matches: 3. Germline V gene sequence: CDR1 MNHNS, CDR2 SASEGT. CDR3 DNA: TGTGCCAGCAGTGAATGGCGGGGGGGGTCCTACGAGCAGTACTTC. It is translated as CASSEWRGGSYEQYF.

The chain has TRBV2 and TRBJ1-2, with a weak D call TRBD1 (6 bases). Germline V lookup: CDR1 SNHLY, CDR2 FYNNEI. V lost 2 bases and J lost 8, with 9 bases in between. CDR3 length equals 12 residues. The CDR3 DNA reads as TGTGCCAGCAGTGAAACCAGGGGCGGCTACACCTTC. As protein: CASSETRGGYTF. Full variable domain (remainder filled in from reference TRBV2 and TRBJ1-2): EPEVTQTPSHQVTQMGQEVILRCVPISNHLYFYWYRQILGQKVEFLVSFYNNEISEKSEIFDDQFSVERPDGSNFTLKIRSTKLEDSAMYFCASSETRGGYTFGSGTRLTVV.

CDR3 bases: TGTGCCAGCAGCTTATTTTCACAGCCTAACAATGAGCAGTTCTTC. It yields the protein CASSLFSQPNNEQFF. The chain has TRBV11-2 and TRBJ2-1; no firm D call. Germline lookup yields CDR1 SGHAT and CDR2 FQNNGV. Between the trimmed V and J ends, which lost 2 bases and 5 bases, there was a span of 13 bases. CDR3 size: 15 residues.

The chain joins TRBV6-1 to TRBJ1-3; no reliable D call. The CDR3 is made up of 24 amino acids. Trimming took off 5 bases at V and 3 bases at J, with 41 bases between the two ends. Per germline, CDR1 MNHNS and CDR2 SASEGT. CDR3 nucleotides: TGTGCCAGCAGTCAAGGTCCCGAAAAATTGATACCCAGCCCCCTGGCAGGTCATGGAAACACCATATATTTT. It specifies CASSQGPEKLIPSPLAGHGNTIYF.

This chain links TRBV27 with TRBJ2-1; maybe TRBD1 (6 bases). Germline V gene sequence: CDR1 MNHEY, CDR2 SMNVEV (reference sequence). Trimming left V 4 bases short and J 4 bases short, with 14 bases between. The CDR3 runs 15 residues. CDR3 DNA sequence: TGTGCCAGCAGTTGGGCCGGGACACAATACAATGAGCAGTTCTTC. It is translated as CASSWAGTQYNEQFF.

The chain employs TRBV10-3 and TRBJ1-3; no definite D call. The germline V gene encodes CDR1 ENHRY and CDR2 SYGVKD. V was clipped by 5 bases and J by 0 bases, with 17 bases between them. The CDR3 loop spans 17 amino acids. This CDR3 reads CAISTGRRPLSGNTIYF. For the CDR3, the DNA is TGTGCCATCAGTACCGGACGGAGGCCGCTCTCTGGAAACACCATATATTTT.